This T cell receptor (beta chain) was captured in a study of T-cell reconstitution after alpha-beta-depleted transplantation in children. This CDR3 spans 12 amino acids. Germline V CDR1 and CDR2: SGHDN, FVKESK. V dropped 6 bases and J dropped 3 bases, with 5 bases sitting between them. Library preparation (for TCRbeta) was performed with unique molecular identifiers. Via MiXCR, TCRdb re-called the PCR reads, giving one row per CDR3 protein. The sample holds approximately 350,000 distinct CDR3 sequences, approximately 10% seen once. About this clonotype itself: A clone one base away is much larger, so this may be a read error.

The rearrangement links TRBV14 to TRBJ2-2, with D uncertain. The receptor comes from a human donor who donated a stem cell graft to a child with acute lymphoblastic leukemia. The specimen was PBMCs from the stem cell graft donor, collected from the stem cell graft. The CDR3 loop reads CASRRDTGELFF. The CDR3 DNA sequence: TGTGCCAGCAGACGGGACACCGGGGAGCTGTTTTTT. The full variable domain, rest sourced from reference TRBV14 and TRBJ2-2, is EAGVTQFPSHSVIEKGQTVTLRCDPISGHDNLYWYRRVMGKEIKFLLHFVKESKQDESGMPNNRFLAERTGGTYSTLKVQPAELEDSGVYFCASRRDTGELFFGEGSRLTVL.